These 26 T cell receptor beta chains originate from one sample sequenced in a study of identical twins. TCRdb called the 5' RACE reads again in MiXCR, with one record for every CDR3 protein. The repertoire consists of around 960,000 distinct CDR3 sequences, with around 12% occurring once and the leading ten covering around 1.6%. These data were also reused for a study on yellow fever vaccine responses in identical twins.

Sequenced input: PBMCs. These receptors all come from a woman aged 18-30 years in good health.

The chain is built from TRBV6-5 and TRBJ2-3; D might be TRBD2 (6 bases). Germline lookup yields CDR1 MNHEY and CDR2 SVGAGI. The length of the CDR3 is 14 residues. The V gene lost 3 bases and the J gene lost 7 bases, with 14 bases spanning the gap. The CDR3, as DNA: TGTGCCAGCAGTTATTCCTGGGACTCCCATACGCAGTATTTT. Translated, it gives CASSYSWDSHTQYF.

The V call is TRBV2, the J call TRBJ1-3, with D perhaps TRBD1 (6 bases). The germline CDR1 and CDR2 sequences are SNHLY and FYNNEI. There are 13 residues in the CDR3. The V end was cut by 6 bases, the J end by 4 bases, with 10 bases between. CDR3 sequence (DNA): TGTGCCAGCAGGGACAGTTTCGGAAACACCATATATTTT. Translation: CASRDSFGNTIYF. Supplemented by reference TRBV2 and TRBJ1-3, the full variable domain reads EPEVTQTPSHQVTQMGQEVILRCVPISNHLYFYWYRQILGQKVEFLVSFYNNEISEKSEIFDDQFSVERPDGSNFTLKIRSTKLEDSAMYFCASRDSFGNTIYFGEGSWLTVV.

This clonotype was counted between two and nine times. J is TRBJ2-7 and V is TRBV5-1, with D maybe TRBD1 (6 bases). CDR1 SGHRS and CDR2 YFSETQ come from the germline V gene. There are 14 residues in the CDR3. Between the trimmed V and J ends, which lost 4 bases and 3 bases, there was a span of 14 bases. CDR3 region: CASSGGQGYYEQYF. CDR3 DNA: TGCGCCAGCAGCGGGGGACAAGGCTACTACGAGCAGTACTTC.

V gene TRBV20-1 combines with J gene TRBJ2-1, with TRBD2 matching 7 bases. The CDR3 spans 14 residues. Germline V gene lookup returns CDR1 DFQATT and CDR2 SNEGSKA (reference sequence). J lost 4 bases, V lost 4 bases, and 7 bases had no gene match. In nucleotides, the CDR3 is TGCAGTGCTAAACCTAGCGGACTATACAATGAGCAGTTCTTC. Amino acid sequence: CSAKPSGLYNEQFF.

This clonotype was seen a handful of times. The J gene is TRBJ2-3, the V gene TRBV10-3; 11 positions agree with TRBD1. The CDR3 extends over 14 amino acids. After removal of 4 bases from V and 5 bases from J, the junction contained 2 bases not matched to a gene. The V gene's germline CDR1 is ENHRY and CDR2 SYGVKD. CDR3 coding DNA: TGTGCCATCAGTGCGGACAGGGGGCGAGATACGCAGTATTTT. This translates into CAISADRGRDTQYF.

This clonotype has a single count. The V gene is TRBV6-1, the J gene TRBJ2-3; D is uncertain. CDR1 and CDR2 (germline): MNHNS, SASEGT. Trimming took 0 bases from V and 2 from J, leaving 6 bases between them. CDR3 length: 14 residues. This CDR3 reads CASSEAMITDTQYF. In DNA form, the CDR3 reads TGTGCCAGCAGTGAAGCTATGATCACAGATACGCAGTATTTT.

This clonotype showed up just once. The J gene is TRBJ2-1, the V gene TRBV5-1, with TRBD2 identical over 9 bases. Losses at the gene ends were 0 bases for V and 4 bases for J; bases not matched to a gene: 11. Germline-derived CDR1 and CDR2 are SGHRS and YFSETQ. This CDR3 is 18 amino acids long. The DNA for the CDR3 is TGCGCCAGCAGCTTGGCCCACCTCTTAGCGGGAGAGTACAATGAGCAGTTCTTC. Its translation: CASSLAHLLAGEYNEQFF.

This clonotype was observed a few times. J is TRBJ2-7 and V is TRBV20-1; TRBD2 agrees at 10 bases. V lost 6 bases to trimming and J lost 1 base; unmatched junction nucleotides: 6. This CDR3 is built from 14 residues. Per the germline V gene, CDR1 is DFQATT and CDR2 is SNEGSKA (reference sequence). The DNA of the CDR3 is TGCAGTGCGATCGGACTAGCGGAATCCTACGAGCAGTACTTC. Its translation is CSAIGLAESYEQYF.

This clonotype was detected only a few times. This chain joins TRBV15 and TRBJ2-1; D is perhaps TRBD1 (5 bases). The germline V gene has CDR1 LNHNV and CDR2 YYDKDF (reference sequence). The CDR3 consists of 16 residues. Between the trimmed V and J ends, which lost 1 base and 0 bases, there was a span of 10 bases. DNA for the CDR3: TGTGCCACCAGCAGAGTAGGGGTCCCCTCCTACAATGAGCAGTTCTTC. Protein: CATSRVGVPSYNEQFF. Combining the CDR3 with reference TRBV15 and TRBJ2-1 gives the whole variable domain DAMVIQNPRYQVTQFGKPVTLSCSQTLNHNVMYWYQQKSSQAPKLLFHYYDKDFNNEADTPDNFQSRRPNTSFCFLDIRSPGLGDTAMYLCATSRVGVPSYNEQFFGPGTRLTVL.

CDR3 region: CASSLRRYQPQHF. The DNA for the CDR3 is TGTGCCAGCAGTTTGCGGAGGTATCAGCCCCAGCATTTT. The rearrangement links TRBV27 to TRBJ1-5; D call uncertain. V lost 3 bases to trimming and J lost 5 bases, with 8 bases between them. Germline-derived CDR1 and CDR2 are MNHEY and SMNVEV (reference sequence). This CDR3 is built from 13 residues.

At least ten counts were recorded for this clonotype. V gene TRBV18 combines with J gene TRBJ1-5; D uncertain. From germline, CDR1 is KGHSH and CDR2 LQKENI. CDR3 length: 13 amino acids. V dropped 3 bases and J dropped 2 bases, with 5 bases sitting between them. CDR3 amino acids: CASSPVGNQPQHF. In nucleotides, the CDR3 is TGTGCCAGCTCACCCGTAGGCAATCAGCCCCAGCATTTT. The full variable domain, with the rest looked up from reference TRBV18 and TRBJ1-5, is NAGVMQNPRHLVRRRGQEARLRCSPMKGHSHVYWYRQLPEEGLKFMVYLQKENIIDESGMPKERFSAEFPKEGPSILRIQQVVRGDSAAYFCASSPVGNQPQHFGDGTRLSIL.

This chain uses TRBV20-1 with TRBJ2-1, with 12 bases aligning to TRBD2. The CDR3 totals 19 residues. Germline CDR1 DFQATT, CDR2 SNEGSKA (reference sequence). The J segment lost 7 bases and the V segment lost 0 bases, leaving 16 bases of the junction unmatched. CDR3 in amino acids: CSARDDLWALAGGGNEQFF. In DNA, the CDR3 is TGCAGTGCTAGAGACGACTTGTGGGCCCTAGCGGGAGGGGGGAATGAGCAGTTCTTC.

The chain's CDR3 is CASRGRGTEAFF. The CDR3 DNA reads as TGTGCCAGCAGGGGACGGGGAACTGAAGCTTTCTTT. The chain recombines TRBV12-3 or TRBV12-4 with TRBJ1-1, with D possibly being TRBD1 (5 bases). This CDR3 comprises 12 residues. V gave up 6 bases and J gave up 5 bases, with 10 bases separating them.

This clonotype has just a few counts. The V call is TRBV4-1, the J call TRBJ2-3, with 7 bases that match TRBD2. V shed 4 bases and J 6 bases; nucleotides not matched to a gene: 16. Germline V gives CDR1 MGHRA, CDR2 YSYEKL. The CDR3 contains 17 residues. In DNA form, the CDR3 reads TGCGCCAGCAGCCGATTTGTAGGTGCGGGAGCTTCCGATACGCAGTATTTT. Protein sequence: CASSRFVGAGASDTQYF.

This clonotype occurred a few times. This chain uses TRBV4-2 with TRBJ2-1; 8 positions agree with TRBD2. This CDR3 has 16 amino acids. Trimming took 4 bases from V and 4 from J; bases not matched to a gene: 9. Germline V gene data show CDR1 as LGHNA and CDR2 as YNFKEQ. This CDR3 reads CASSPKSGGSYNEQFF. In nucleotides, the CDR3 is TGTGCCAGCAGCCCTAAGAGCGGGGGTAGTTACAATGAGCAGTTCTTC.

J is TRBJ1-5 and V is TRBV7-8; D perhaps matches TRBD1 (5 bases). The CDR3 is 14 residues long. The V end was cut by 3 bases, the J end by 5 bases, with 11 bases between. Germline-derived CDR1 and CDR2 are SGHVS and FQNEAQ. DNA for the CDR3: TGTGCCAGCAGCTTCCCAGGGCGGTATCAGCCCCAGCATTTT. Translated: CASSFPGRYQPQHF.

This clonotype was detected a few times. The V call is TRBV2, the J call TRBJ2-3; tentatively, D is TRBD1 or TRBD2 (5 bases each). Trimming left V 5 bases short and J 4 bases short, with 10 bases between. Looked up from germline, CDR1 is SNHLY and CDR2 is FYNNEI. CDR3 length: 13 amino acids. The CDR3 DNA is TGTGCCAGCAGTTCCGGGGACGCAGATACGCAGTATTTT. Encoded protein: CASSSGDADTQYF.

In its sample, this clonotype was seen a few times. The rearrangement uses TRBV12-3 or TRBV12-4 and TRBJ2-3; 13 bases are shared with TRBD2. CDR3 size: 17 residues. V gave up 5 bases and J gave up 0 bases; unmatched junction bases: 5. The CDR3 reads CASSPKLAGGSTDTQYF. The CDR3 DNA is TGTGCCAGCAGTCCAAAACTAGCGGGGGGGAGCACAGATACGCAGTATTTT.

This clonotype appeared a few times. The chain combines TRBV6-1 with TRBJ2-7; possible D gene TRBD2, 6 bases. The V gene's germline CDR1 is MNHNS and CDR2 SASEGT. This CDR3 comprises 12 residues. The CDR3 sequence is CASSEAGRPPFV. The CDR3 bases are TGTGCCAGCAGTGAAGCGGGGAGGCCCCCGTTCGTC.

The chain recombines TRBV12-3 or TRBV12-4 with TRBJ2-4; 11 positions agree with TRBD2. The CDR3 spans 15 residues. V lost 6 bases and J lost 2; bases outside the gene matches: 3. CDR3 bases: TGTGCCAGCAGGGTAGCGGGAGGGCCCAAAAACATTCAGTACTTC. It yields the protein CASRVAGGPKNIQYF.

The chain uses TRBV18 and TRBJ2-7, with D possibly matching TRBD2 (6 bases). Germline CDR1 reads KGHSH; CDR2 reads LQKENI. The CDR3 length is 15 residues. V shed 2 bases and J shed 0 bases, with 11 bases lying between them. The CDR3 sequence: CASSPAGGHSYEQYF. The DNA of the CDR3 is TGTGCCAGCTCACCAGCAGGAGGGCACTCCTACGAGCAGTACTTC.

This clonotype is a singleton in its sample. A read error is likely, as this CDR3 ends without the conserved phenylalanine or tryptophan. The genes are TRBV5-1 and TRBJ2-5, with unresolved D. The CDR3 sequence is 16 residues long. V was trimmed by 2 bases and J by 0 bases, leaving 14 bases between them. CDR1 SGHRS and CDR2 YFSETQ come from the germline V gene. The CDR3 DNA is TGCGCCAGCAGCTTCCGGACGTCAATCCACCAAGAGACCCAGTACTTG. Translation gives CASSFRTSIHQETQYL.

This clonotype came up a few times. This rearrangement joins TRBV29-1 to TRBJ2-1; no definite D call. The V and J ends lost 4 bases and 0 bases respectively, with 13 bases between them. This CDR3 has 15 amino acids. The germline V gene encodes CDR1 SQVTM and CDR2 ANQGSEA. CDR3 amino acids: CSVGLRLSSYNEQFF. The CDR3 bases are TGCAGCGTTGGTCTAAGACTGAGCTCCTACAATGAGCAGTTCTTC.

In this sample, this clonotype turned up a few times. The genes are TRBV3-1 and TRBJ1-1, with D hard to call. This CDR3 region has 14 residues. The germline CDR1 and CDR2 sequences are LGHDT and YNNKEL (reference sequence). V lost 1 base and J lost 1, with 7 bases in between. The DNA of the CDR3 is TGTGCCAGCAGCCAAGGTTTCAGGAACACTGAAGCTTTCTTT. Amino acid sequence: CASSQGFRNTEAFF. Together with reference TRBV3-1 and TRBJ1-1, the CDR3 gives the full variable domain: DTAVSQTPKYLVTQMGNDKSIKCEQNLGHDTMYWYKQDSKKFLKIMFSYNNKELIINETVPNRFSPKSPDKAHLNLHINSLELGDSAVYFCASSQGFRNTEAFFGQGTRLTVV.

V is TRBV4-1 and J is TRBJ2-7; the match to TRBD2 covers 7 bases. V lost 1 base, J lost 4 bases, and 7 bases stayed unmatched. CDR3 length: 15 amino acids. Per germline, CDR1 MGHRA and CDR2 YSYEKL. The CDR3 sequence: CASSQGWGGDYEQYV. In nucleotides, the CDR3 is TGCGCCAGCAGCCAAGGATGGGGGGGGGATTACGAGCAGTACGTC.

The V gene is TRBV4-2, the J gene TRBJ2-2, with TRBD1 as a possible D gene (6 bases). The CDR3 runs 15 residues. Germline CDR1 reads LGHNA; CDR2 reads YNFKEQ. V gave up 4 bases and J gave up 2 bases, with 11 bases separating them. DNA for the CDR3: TGTGCCAGCAGCCGAGGGACAATTAACACCGGGGAGCTGTTTTTT. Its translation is CASSRGTINTGELFF.